The rows below give T cell receptor beta chains drawn from one sample of a study of tumor-infiltrating lymphocytes in primary liver carcinoma. TCRdb reprocessed the multiplex PCR reads via MiXCR and lists one record per CDR3 protein. This sample has just over 300,000 distinct CDR3 sequences, with around three fifths found just once. Sequencing input: peripheral blood. Receptors were obtained from a woman between 25 and 40 years old with primary liver carcinoma and hepatitis B virus infection. Both conserved end residues are part of each CDR3. The order of the fields is V gene, clone size, J gene, D gene, CDR3 protein, CDR3 DNA. A D gene is named only where the DNA matches it firmly. Only some rows state a clone size, as once, few, many or a class for expanded clones.

TRBV12-3/TRBV12-4	many	TRBJ1-5	TRBD1	CASTATGRGNQPQHF	TGTGCCAGCACAGCGACAGGGAGAGGCAATCAGCCCCAGCATTTT
TRBV5-6	NA	TRBJ2-5	TRBD2	CASSAAPLAGGSETQYF	TGTGCCAGCAGCGCCGCCCCACTAGCGGGAGGGTCGGAGACCCAGTACTTC
TRBV5-6	NA	TRBJ2-4	NA	CASSSRTRWDIQYF	TGTGCCAGCAGTTCCCGGACAAGGTGGGACATTCAGTACTTC
TRBV11-2	many	TRBJ1-6	NA	CASSLLRQKSSYNSPLHF	TGTGCCAGCAGCTTGCTGAGACAGAAGAGCTCCTATAATTCACCCCTCCACTTT
TRBV5-1	few	TRBJ2-7	NA	CASSLVGRDYEQYF	TGTGCCAGTAGCTTGGTTGGTCGGGACTACGAGCAGTACTTC
TRBV6-2/TRBV6-3	NA	TRBJ1-2	TRBD1	CASRRTGSDYGYTF	TGTGCCAGCAGAAGGACAGGGTCGGACTATGGCTACACCTTC
TRBV29-1	many	TRBJ1-5	NA	CSARSGGRDQPQHF	TGCAGCGCCCGTTCCGGGGGCCGGGATCAGCCCCAGCATTTT
TRBV12-3/TRBV12-4	once	TRBJ1-5	NA	CASSLASRGENQPQHF	TGTGCCAGCAGTTTAGCGAGCAGGGGTGAGAATCAGCCCCAGCATTTT
TRBV6-5	many	TRBJ2-7	NA	CASRDVDEQYF	TGTGCCAGCAGGGACGTCGACGAGCAGTACTTC
TRBV7-9	NA	TRBJ2-5	NA	CASSLGVREWGETQYF	TGTGCCAGCAGCTTAGGGGTCCGAGAATGGGGAGAGACCCAGTACTTC
TRBV5-1	once	TRBJ2-7	NA	CASSLGPSSYEQYF	TGCGCAAGCAGCTTGGGTCCTTCATCCTACGAGCAGTACTTC
TRBV6-2/TRBV6-3	NA	TRBJ1-5	NA	CASSYGSREIQPQHF	TGTGCCAGCAGTTATGGGTCCAGGGAAATTCAGCCCCAGCATTTT
TRBV19	NA	TRBJ2-6	NA	CASSPGRGSGANVLTF	TGTGCCAGTAGTCCCGGACGGGGCTCTGGGGCCAACGTCCTAACTTTC
TRBV6-5	few	TRBJ1-1	NA	CASSGKRYTEAFF	TGTGCCAGCAGTGGTAAACGGTACACTGAAGCTTTCTTT
TRBV30	NA	TRBJ1-6	NA	CACTTGTTLHF	TGTGCCTGCACAACAGGGACGACCCTCCACTTT
TRBV29-1	NA	TRBJ2-4	TRBD2	CSVGRGNSGRGIQYF	TGCAGCGTTGGACGGGGGAATAGCGGGAGAGGCATTCAGTACTTC
TRBV12-3/TRBV12-4	once	TRBJ2-2	TRBD2	CASRGHRSGRGFNTGELFF	TGTGCCAGCAGAGGGCATCGCAGCGGGAGGGGGTTCAACACCGGGGAGCTGTTTTTT
TRBV6-2/TRBV6-3	NA	TRBJ2-1	NA	CGSSYLSDNEQFF	TGTGGCAGCAGTTACCTTTCAGACAATGAGCAGTTCTTC
TRBV5-4	NA	TRBJ2-3	NA	CANSWDHTDTQYF	TGTGCCAACAGCTGGGACCATACAGATACGCAGTATTTT
TRBV29-1	many	TRBJ2-6	TRBD1	CSVGQGIGGANVLTF	TGCAGCGTTGGACAGGGAATTGGTGGGGCCAACGTCCTGACTTTC
TRBV12-3/TRBV12-4	NA	TRBJ2-3	NA	CASSAWADMDTQYF	TGTGCCAGCAGTGCCTGGGCGGACATGGATACGCAGTATTTT
TRBV12-3/TRBV12-4	many	TRBJ1-1	NA	CASSLRLGANTEAFF	TGTGCCAGCAGTTTAAGGTTGGGAGCGAACACTGAAGCTTTCTTT
TRBV6-5	few	TRBJ1-4	NA	CASSSVFGKLFF	TGTGCCAGCAGTTCCGTCTTTGGAAAACTGTTTTTT
TRBV7-8	NA	TRBJ2-7	NA	CASSPGHYYEQYF	TGTGCCAGCAGCCCGGGACATTACTACGAGCAGTACTTC
TRBV11-2	many	TRBJ1-1	NA	CASSYDRNTEAFF	TGTGCCAGCAGCTATGATCGGAACACTGAAGCTTTCTTT
TRBV14	NA	TRBJ2-1	NA	CASGGTSYNEQFF	TGTGCCAGCGGAGGGACTTCCTACAATGAGCAGTTCTTC
TRBV10-3	few	TRBJ2-3	NA	CAISSGHLTDTQYF	TGTGCCATCAGTTCGGGACACCTCACAGATACGCAGTATTTT
TRBV11-2	medium-sized	TRBJ2-2	NA	CASSKTNTGELFF	TGTGCCAGCAGCAAAACAAACACCGGGGAGCTGTTTTTT
TRBV12-3/TRBV12-4	NA	TRBJ2-7	TRBD2	CASSTAGELTSFYEQYF	TGTGCCAGCAGCACAGCGGGAGAGCTCACATCTTTTTACGAGCAGTACTTC
TRBV6-1	many	TRBJ2-7	NA	CASSERDIYEQYF	TGTGCCAGCAGTGAACGGGACATCTACGAGCAGTACTTC
TRBV6-2/TRBV6-3	few	TRBJ2-3	TRBD2	CARGGAGAGDTQYF	TGTGCCAGGGGTGGAGCGGGAGCCGGAGATACGCAGTATTTT
TRBV10-3	NA	TRBJ2-2	TRBD2	CAATASGPTREMFF	TGTGCCGCCACCGCTAGCGGGCCGACCAGGGAGATGTTTTTT
TRBV12-3/TRBV12-4	many	TRBJ2-3	NA	CASSLHGFGTDTQYF	TGTGCCAGCAGTTTACACGGATTTGGCACAGATACGCAGTATTTT
TRBV6-5	many	TRBJ2-7	TRBD2	CASSYSSGGYEQYF	TGTGCCAGCAGTTACTCCTCGGGGGGTTACGAGCAGTACTTC
TRBV7-9	NA	TRBJ1-2	TRBD1	CASSQGGQGTRSDGYTF	TGTGCCAGCAGCCAAGGAGGACAGGGGACGAGGTCGGATGGCTACACCTTC
TRBV11-1	NA	TRBJ2-7	NA	CASSLVNLREQYF	TGTGCCAGCAGCTTAGTAAACCTCCGCGAGCAGTATTTC
TRBV5-5	NA	TRBJ1-2	TRBD1	CASSFSGTGSYGHTF	TGTGCCAGCAGCTTTTCCGGGACAGGGAGCTATGGCCACACCTTC
TRBV6-2/TRBV6-3	many	TRBJ2-2	NA	CASSRTPRELFF	TGTGCCAGCAGCCGCACCCCTAGGGAGCTGTTTTTT
TRBV6-5	NA	TRBJ2-3	TRBD1	CVSSYSGQSADTQYF	TGTGTCAGCAGTTACTCGGGACAGAGCGCAGATACGCAGTATTTT
TRBV11-2	NA	TRBJ2-1	NA	CAGSSLHNGNEQFF	TGTGCCGGCAGCTCGTTACATAACGGTAATGAGCAGTTCTTC
TRBV30	NA	TRBJ1-2	TRBD1	CAWFRDRGLGYTF	TGTGCCTGGTTCCGGGACAGGGGGCTCGGCTACACCTTC
TRBV11-3	many	TRBJ1-1	TRBD1	CASSRDRETEAFF	TGTGCCAGCAGCCGGGACAGAGAAACTGAAGCTTTCTTT
TRBV6-1	many	TRBJ1-5	TRBD1	CASSDRDRGQPQHF	TGTGCCAGCAGTGACAGGGACAGGGGCCAGCCCCAGCATTTT
TRBV4-3	many	TRBJ2-1	NA	CASSQVTGSYNEQFF	TGCGCCAGCAGCCAAGTGACGGGATCCTACAATGAGCAGTTCTTC
TRBV6-5	NA	TRBJ2-2	TRBD2	CASSSTVTSGYELFF	TGTGCCAGCAGTTCGACCGTGACTAGCGGCTACGAGCTGTTTTTT
TRBV6-5	many	TRBJ1-1	NA	CASSYLREAFF	TGTGCCAGCAGTTACCTACGAGAAGCTTTCTTT
TRBV15	NA	TRBJ2-3	NA	CATSRDYQVQYF	TGTGCCACCAGCAGAGATTATCAGGTGCAGTATTTT
TRBV4-1	NA	TRBJ2-7	TRBD1	CASSHARDRGTYEQYF	TGCGCCAGCAGCCACGCCCGGGACAGGGGTACCTACGAGCAGTACTTC
TRBV29-1	NA	TRBJ2-7	NA	CSAGDREQYF	TGCAGCGCTGGCGATCGCGAGCAGTACTTC
TRBV6-1	once	TRBJ2-2	NA	CASSEIPGQLTGELFF	TGTGCCAGCAGTGAAATACCGGGACAACTAACCGGAGAGCTGTTTTTT
TRBV4-3	NA	TRBJ1-1	NA	CARSPTLSSHEAFF	TGCGCCAGGAGCCCTACACTGAGCAGCCATGAAGCTTTCTTT
TRBV7-8	NA	TRBJ2-5	TRBD2	CASSLDPGLAGTEETQYF	TGTGCCAGCAGCTTAGATCCGGGGCTAGCGGGAACCGAAGAGACCCAGTACTTC
TRBV6-6	medium-sized	TRBJ2-1	NA	CASSYVLTSEQFF	TGTGCCAGCAGTTACGTACTCACCAGTGAGCAGTTCTTC
TRBV12-3/TRBV12-4	many	TRBJ1-2	NA	CASSLSANYGYTF	TGTGCCAGCAGTTTGTCCGCTAACTATGGCTACACCTTC
TRBV4-1	NA	TRBJ1-1	NA	CASSQEGNEAFF	TGCGCCAGCAGCCAAGAGGGGAACGAAGCTTTCTTT